This TCR beta chain was obtained from a study of blood T cell repertoires in COVID-19. Turning to the study itself: Whether acute or convalescent, the COVID-19 samples came from the United States, Italy and Spain. Sources were T cells, B-cell-depleted T cells, or PBMCs; the material itself was cDNA or gDNA.

As handled by the study authors: Amplified reference gene primers provided the basis for estimating nucleated cell counts. Measured with immunoSEQ multiplex PCR; TCRdb has only the in-frame clones, and not every one. The DNA gave D and trimming, while V, J and clone size come from that table. Of 450,000 to 500,000 clones listed, approximately 85% were seen once; the top ten hold 3.2%. CDR3 size: 13 residues. Germline V gives CDR1 MNHEY, CDR2 SVGAGI. V shed 1 base, J shed 10 bases, and the junction held 4 bases outside the gene matches. The TCR sequence derives from a human donor in a cohort sampled during active COVID-19. Sample: peripheral blood. The gene calls are TRBV6-5 and TRBJ2-1; the match to TRBD1 covers 7 bases. The CDR3 region has the DNA TGTGCCAGCAGTTACTTCGAACAGGGGGAGCAGTTCTTC. It is translated as CASSYFEQGEQFF.